Here is one TCR beta chain with its context. No antigen is known for it. This sample was included in a study of T cell responses to AZD1222 COVID-19 vaccine. Regarding the study as a whole: At baseline, seropositivity was found in only 5 to 7 AZD1222 recipients.

Trimming stripped 2 bases from V and 1 base from J, with 9 bases between. The germline V gene encodes CDR1 SGHRS and CDR2 YFSETQ. The CDR3 has 15 residues. Here immunoSEQ multiplex PCR was the method, and the copy in TCRdb shows in-frame clones only, minus some. The sample includes some 42,000 clones, roughly 83% of them seen just once. The material was peripheral blood, obtained 28 days after the second AZD1222 dose. V gene TRBV5-1 combines with J gene TRBJ2-2; D gene uncertain. This TCR was sampled from an adult who received the AZD1222 COVID-19 vaccine. CDR3 sequence reads: CASSFIIRNTGELFF. The CDR3 DNA follows: TGCGCCAGCAGCTTTATCATACGGAACACCGGGGAGCTGTTTTTT. Full variable domain (rest looked up from reference TRBV5-1 and TRBJ2-2): KAGVTQTPRYLIKTRGQQVTLSCSPISGHRSVSWYQQTPGQGLQFLFEYFSETQRNKGNFPGRFSGRQFSNSRSEMNVSTLELGDSALYLCASSFIIRNTGELFFGEGSRLTVL.